Sequencing of this T cell receptor (beta chain) was carried out in a study of cytomegalovirus exposure and HLA in healthy donors. V lost 3 bases, J lost 6 bases, and 15 bases lay in between. Germline V gene data show CDR1 as WNHNN and CDR2 as SYGVQD (reference sequence). The CDR3 is made up of 15 amino acids. Vbeta (60) and Jbeta (13) primers were used in the PCR. TCRdb keeps only in-frame clones here, not all; method: immunoSEQ multiplex PCR. The table shows roughly 100,000 clones, with about 80% occurring only once. Sequences were obtained from PBMCs. The TCR sequence derives from a young man in good health and CMV-seronegative. The chain joins TRBV10-1 to TRBJ2-1; D is perhaps TRBD2 (6 bases). CDR3 bases: TGCGCCAGCAGTGACGGGGGTAACCTTGGCAATGAGCAGTTCTTC. Translation gives CASSDGGNLGNEQFF.